The 9 T cell receptor beta chains below were found in one sample sequenced in a study of T cell responses to AZD1222 COVID-19 vaccine. The data were produced by immunoSEQ multiplex PCR, yet TCRdb's version contains in-frame clones alone and is incomplete. The profile covers 150,000 to 200,000 clones, with about 93% appearing a single time and about 0.6% taken by the ten largest. The material sequenced was peripheral blood, taken on day 0 of AZD1222 vaccination. Receptor source: an adult in good health.

The gene calls are TRBV18 and TRBJ1-3; no definite D call. The CDR3 runs 11 residues. The germline V gene encodes CDR1 KGHSH and CDR2 LQKENI. V dropped 3 bases and J dropped 3 bases, with 0 bases sitting between them. CDR3 sequence: CASSPGNTIYF. The CDR3 DNA reads as TGTGCCAGCTCACCTGGAAACACCATATATTTT.

The chain links TRBV5-5 to TRBJ1-5; perhaps TRBD1 as D (5 bases). There are 15 residues in the CDR3. Trimming removed 4 bases from V and 7 bases from J, with 18 bases in between. The germline gives CDR1 SGHKS, CDR2 YYEKEE (reference sequence). In nucleotides, the CDR3 is TGTGCCAGCAGCGTCGGGGCCGGGGCAGGACAGCCCCAGCATTTT. Protein: CASSVGAGAGQPQHF.

The chain employs TRBV5-4 and TRBJ1-1, with a tentative D call TRBD1 (5 bases). This CDR3 region has 12 residues. CDR1 SGHNT and CDR2 YYREEE come from the germline V gene (reference sequence). The CDR3 region is CVLRGGWTEAFF. CDR3 nucleotide sequence: TGTGTCTTACGGGGGGGGTGGACTGAAGCTTTCTTT.

The chain couples TRBV30 to TRBJ1-2; 7 nucleotides agree with TRBD1. After removal of 4 bases from V and 0 bases from J, the junction contained 11 bases not matched to a gene. The CDR3 contains 16 residues. Looked up from germline, CDR1 is GTSNPN and CDR2 is SVGIG (reference sequence). The CDR3 nucleotides read TGTGCCTGGAACCGGGGACAGTCGCAAGCTAACTATGGCTACACCTTC. Its translation is CAWNRGQSQANYGYTF.

This clone was observed a single time. The rearrangement joins TRBV7-9 to TRBJ1-1; 9 nucleotides match TRBD1. The germline V gene has CDR1 SEHNR and CDR2 FQNEAQ (reference sequence). Trimming cost V 4 bases and J 0 bases; bases outside gene matches: 6. CDR3 size: 16 residues. The CDR3 protein is CASSSQGAPMNTEAFF. CDR3 DNA: TGTGCCAGCAGCTCACAGGGGGCACCCATGAACACTGAAGCTTTCTTT.

The chain carries TRBV27 and TRBJ2-3, with D tentatively TRBD2 (5 bases). This CDR3 is built from 18 residues. The ends were cut back, 0 bases at V and 6 bases at J, with 22 bases in the middle. CDR1 and CDR2 (germline): MNHEY, SMNVEV (reference sequence). This CDR3 is CASSLSAGGPHSGDTQYF. In DNA form, the CDR3 reads TGTGCCAGCAGTTTATCGGCGGGTGGGCCCCACTCCGGGGATACGCAGTATTTT.

The V and J genes are TRBV5-1 and TRBJ2-3, with 10 bases matching TRBD2. Germline V gene data show CDR1 as SGHRS and CDR2 as YFSETQ. The CDR3 has 15 amino acids. With V trimmed by 3 bases and J by 3 bases, 4 bases remained unmatched. CDR3 in DNA: TGCGCCAGCAGCTCGGGGACTAGCGTAACAGATACGCAGTATTTT. It yields the protein CASSSGTSVTDTQYF.

J is TRBJ2-5 and V is TRBV7-9; TRBD1 might be the D (5 bases). The CDR3 is made up of 15 amino acids. Germline CDR1 SEHNR, CDR2 FQNEAQ (reference sequence). V was trimmed by 2 bases and J by 5 bases, leaving 15 bases between them. The DNA for the CDR3 is TGTGCCAGCAGCTTAAGATCAGGGCTTGGGGAGACCCAGTACTTC. Translation: CASSLRSGLGETQYF.

On this clone: A read error may produce the germline difference seen at one junction end. The genes are TRBV2 and TRBJ1-2; D is possibly TRBD1 (5 bases). The CDR3 consists of 11 residues. CDR1 is SNHLY, CDR2 FYNNEI, per germline. CDR3: CASSGGYGTGF. The CDR3 DNA is TGTGCCAGCTCCGGTGGGTACGGGACGGGCTTC.